Shown below are 10 T cell receptor beta chains from a single sample sequenced in a study of CD8 T cells in Susac syndrome. RNA amounts of about 0.5 to 1 ug underwent reverse transcription with random hexamers. TCRdb redid the calling of the immunoSEQ multiplex PCR reads with MiXCR, one entry per CDR3 protein. The sample has about 80,000 distinct CDR3 sequences, just under 95% seen once. Sequenced sample: CD8+ T cells from PBMCs. Receptor source: a human donor in good health.

This sequence joins TRBV27 and TRBJ2-5, with D tentatively TRBD1 (5 bases). The CDR3 covers 12 residues. The germline V gene has CDR1 MNHEY and CDR2 SMNVEV (reference sequence). V gave up 4 bases and J gave up 7 bases, with 10 bases separating them. In DNA form, the CDR3 reads TGTGCCAGCAGTTCTGGGGCCTCGACCCAGTACTTC. Translated, it gives CASSSGASTQYF.

J is TRBJ1-2 and V is TRBV29-1; D call uncertain. Per germline, CDR1 SQVTM and CDR2 ANQGSEA. The V gene lost 3 bases and the J gene lost 2 bases, with 10 bases spanning the gap. This CDR3 has 13 amino acids. CDR3 sequence (DNA): TGCAGCGTTGAGGAAATTTCCAACTATGGCTACACCTTC. Translating gives CSVEEISNYGYTF.

This chain connects TRBV6-5 to TRBJ2-7; D not resolved. The V gene's germline CDR1 is MNHEY and CDR2 SVGAGI. Trimming removed 7 bases from V and 4 bases from J, with 17 bases in between. This CDR3 has 14 residues. The CDR3 DNA follows: TGTGCCAGCACCGAAGAACCCAAGGAGTACGAGCAGTACGTC. As protein: CASTEEPKEYEQYV.

V usage is TRBV9 and J usage is TRBJ2-6, with unresolved D. V was cut by 3 bases and J by 0 bases, with 10 bases left in between. Germline V gene data show CDR1 as SGDLS and CDR2 as YYNGEE. This CDR3 has 16 amino acids. CDR3 protein: CASSASPDSGANVLTF. The CDR3 region has the DNA TGTGCCAGCAGCGCCTCCCCGGACTCTGGGGCCAACGTCCTGACTTTC.

The chain combines TRBV18 with TRBJ2-2, with a possible D match to TRBD2 (6 bases). The germline V and J ends were trimmed by 5 bases and 6 bases, with 19 bases remaining between them. Per the germline V gene, CDR1 is KGHSH and CDR2 is LQKENI. CDR3 length: 16 amino acids. The CDR3 reads CASSSGLSQGPGELFF. CDR3 in DNA: TGTGCCAGCTCATCGGGACTCTCCCAGGGCCCCGGGGAGCTGTTTTTT.

The V and J genes are TRBV6-4 and TRBJ2-1; D gene unclear. V lost 6 bases to trimming and J lost 7 bases, with 13 bases between them. Germline values: CDR1 MRHNA, CDR2 SNTAGT. This CDR3 is 13 amino acids long. CDR3 coding DNA: TGTGCCAGCAGCCTAGGACCAAAGAATGAGCAGTTCTTC. This sequence encodes CASSLGPKNEQFF.

The chain has TRBV2 and TRBJ1-1; D is unresolved. Germline CDR1 is SNHLY and CDR2 is FYNNEI. With 3 bases removed from V and 10 bases from J, the gap between germline ends came to 15 bases. The CDR3 is 13 residues long. The CDR3 nucleotides are TGTGCCAGCAGTGACTGGACCCCGGAGGGAGCTTTCTTT. This encodes CASSDWTPEGAFF.

The rearrangement links TRBV4-1 to TRBJ2-1; 7 bases match TRBD2. The CDR3 consists of 13 residues. The V and J ends lost 5 bases and 15 bases, in that order; junction bases with no gene match: 13. Germline V gene sequence: CDR1 MGHRA, CDR2 YSYEKL. In DNA form, the CDR3 reads TGCGCCAGCAGCTACACCGGCGCGGGGGTGCCGTTCTTC. This sequence encodes CASSYTGAGVPFF.

On this clonotype itself: One end of the junction fails to match germline, which may point to a read error. The DNA for the CDR3 is TGCGCCAGCAGTTCAGGCGTATACACTGAGCAGTTCTTC. Translated, it gives CASSSGVYTEQFF. V gene TRBV4-3 combines with J gene TRBJ2-1; the D is unclear. CDR1 and CDR2 (germline): LGHNA, YSLEER. The CDR3 length is 13 residues.

The genes are TRBV27 and TRBJ2-3, with 8 bases matching TRBD2. The V and J ends lost 1 base and 4 bases, in that order; junction bases with no gene match: 4. Germline V gene data show CDR1 as MNHEY and CDR2 as SMNVEV (reference sequence). The CDR3 sequence is 15 residues long. CDR3 bases: TGTGCCAGCAGTTTATTGGGGACTAGGGCAGATACGCAGTATTTT. This translates into CASSLLGTRADTQYF.